Below are 27 T cell receptor beta chains sequenced from a single sample in a study of shared clonotypes between healthy human individuals. Method: immunoSEQ multiplex PCR; TCRdb's copy keeps in-frame clones and lacks some. The sample holds hundreds of thousands of clones, about three quarters seen once. The source material was memory CD4+ T cells sorted from blood. Subset defined: CD45RA-negative fraction. The receptors were gathered from a woman aged 25 to 39 in good health.

This sequence joins TRBV5-1 and TRBJ1-1; 7 bases line up with TRBD1. The trim removed 2 bases at V and 2 bases at J, leaving 3 bases unmatched. The germline gives CDR1 SGHRS, CDR2 YFSETQ. The CDR3 runs 14 residues. Written as DNA, the CDR3 is TGCGCCAGCAGCTTCCGGGACAGCAACACTGAAGCTTTCTTT. This encodes CASSFRDSNTEAFF.

The V gene is TRBV7-8, the J gene TRBJ1-2; TRBD1 matches at 7 bases. This CDR3 comprises 14 residues. Losses at the gene ends were 1 base for V and 8 bases for J; bases not matched to a gene: 7. Germline V lookup: CDR1 SGHVS, CDR2 FQNEAQ. CDR3 loop: CASSLVSGGSGYTF. Here the CDR3 DNA reads TGTGCCAGCAGCTTAGTTTCAGGGGGAAGCGGCTACACCTTC.

V usage is TRBV6-4 and J usage is TRBJ2-2, with no clear D. There are 13 residues in the CDR3. In germline, CDR1 is MRHNA, CDR2 SNTAGT. The V end was cut by 8 bases, the J end by 5 bases, with 12 bases between. The CDR3 here is CASRAHWTGELFF. CDR3 DNA sequence: TGTGCCAGCCGGGCCCATTGGACCGGGGAGCTGTTTTTT.

The chain links TRBV7-7 to TRBJ2-6, with a tentative D call TRBD1 (6 bases). The CDR3 extends over 16 amino acids. V was pared by 5 bases and J by 0 bases, with 11 bases between. Germline V CDR1 and CDR2: SSHAT, FNYEAQ (reference sequence). The DNA for the CDR3 is TGTGCCAGCAGCCCGGGACATTCCTCTGGGGCCAACGTCCTGACTTTC. Amino acid sequence: CASSPGHSSGANVLTF.

As concerns this clone: The identical CDR3 is also encoded by other nucleotide sequences in the sample. This chain uses TRBV5-1 with TRBJ2-7; D unresolved. This CDR3 has 14 residues. Trimming stripped 0 bases from V and 0 bases from J, with 7 bases between. The germline gives CDR1 SGHRS, CDR2 YFSETQ. CDR3 sequence reads: CASSLGGNSYEQYF. In nucleotides, the CDR3 is TGCGCCAGCAGCTTGGGTGGTAACTCCTACGAGCAGTACTTC. Filled out from reference TRBV5-1 and TRBJ2-7, the complete variable domain reads KAGVTQTPRYLIKTRGQQVTLSCSPISGHRSVSWYQQTPGQGLQFLFEYFSETQRNKGNFPGRFSGRQFSNSRSEMNVSTLELGDSALYLCASSLGGNSYEQYFGPGTRLTVT.

This clone was recorded a few times. This CDR3 is CASSRRKSGIGEQYF. CDR3 nucleotides: TGTGCCAGCAGCCGCCGAAAAAGCGGGATTGGTGAGCAGTACTTC. The chain joins TRBV14 to TRBJ2-7; 7 bases are a match to TRBD2. Germline assignment: CDR1 SGHDN and CDR2 FVKESK. CDR3 length equals 15 residues. Unmatched junction bases numbered 13, after V lost 4 bases and J lost 7 bases. The variable domain in full, completed from reference TRBV14 and TRBJ2-7, reads EAGVTQFPSHSVIEKGQTVTLRCDPISGHDNLYWYRRVMGKEIKFLLHFVKESKQDESGMPNNRFLAERTGGTYSTLKVQPAELEDSGVYFCASSRRKSGIGEQYFGPGTRLTVT.

The V and J genes are TRBV6-1 and TRBJ2-2; no reliable D call. The CDR3 has 14 residues. The germline V gene encodes CDR1 MNHNS and CDR2 SASEGT. V lost 6 bases to trimming and J lost 3 bases, with 11 bases between them. The CDR3 bases are TGTGCCAGCAGCCTCTCCTGGGACACCGGGGAGCTGTTTTTT. Translation: CASSLSWDTGELFF.

The chain has TRBV19 and TRBJ2-3, with D tentatively TRBD2 (5 bases). The CDR3 length is 14 residues. Per germline, CDR1 LNHDA and CDR2 SQIVND (reference sequence). The ends were cut back, 7 bases at V and 0 bases at J, with 11 bases in the middle. The CDR3 is CASNRDLSTDTQYF. The CDR3 DNA sequence: TGTGCCAGTAACCGGGATCTAAGCACAGATACGCAGTATTTT.

V is TRBV5-1 and J is TRBJ2-3, with D unclear. The CDR3 loop spans 14 amino acids. Germline lookup yields CDR1 SGHRS and CDR2 YFSETQ. Trimming left V 5 bases short and J 0 bases short, with 10 bases between. CDR3 sequence: CASRRETSTDTQYF. CDR3 DNA sequence: TGCGCCAGCAGAAGAGAAACTAGCACAGATACGCAGTATTTT.

This sequence joins TRBV11-2 and TRBJ2-5; D gene unclear. Germline V gene lookup returns CDR1 SGHAT and CDR2 FQNNGV. This CDR3 spans 14 amino acids. The V end was cut by 4 bases, the J end by 0 bases, with 9 bases between. In DNA form, the CDR3 reads TGTGCCAGCAGCTACTCCTTGGACCAAGAGACCCAGTACTTC. Translating it yields CASSYSLDQETQYF.

This clone was counted between two and nine times. The chain employs TRBV28 and TRBJ1-4; D gene unclear. With 10 bases removed from V and 0 bases from J, the gap between germline ends came to 6 bases. Germline V gene sequence: CDR1 MDHEN, CDR2 SYDVKM. The CDR3 runs to 12 residues. The chain's CDR3 is CAIQSTNEKLFF. CDR3 in DNA: TGTGCCATTCAGTCAACTAATGAAAAACTGTTTTTT.

J is TRBJ1-1 and V is TRBV6-5, with D tentatively TRBD1 (5 bases). This CDR3 is built from 13 residues. Germline CDR1 and CDR2: MNHEY and SVGAGI. Trimming cost V 5 bases and J 1 base, with 8 bases left between them. Here the CDR3 reads CASSPTENTEAFF. The CDR3 DNA reads TGTGCCAGCAGTCCGACAGAGAACACTGAAGCTTTCTTT.

This chain links TRBV29-1 with TRBJ1-5; perhaps TRBD1 as D (5 bases). The V end was cut by 4 bases, the J end by 7 bases, with 17 bases between. This CDR3 spans 14 amino acids. Germline CDR1 is SQVTM and CDR2 is ANQGSEA. Here the CDR3 DNA reads TGCAGCGTTGTTTTTTCGGGGCTTGACCAGCCCCAGCATTTT. It encodes CSVVFSGLDQPQHF. Using reference TRBV29-1 and TRBJ1-5 for the parts outside the CDR3, the full variable domain is SAVISQKPSRDICQRGTSLTIQCQVDSQVTMMFWYRQQPGQSLTLIATANQGSEATYESGFVIDKFPISRPNLTFSTLTVSNMSPEDSSIYLCSVVFSGLDQPQHFGDGTRLSIL.

This clone was detected a few times. V usage is TRBV19 and J usage is TRBJ1-2, with TRBD1 identical over 8 bases. Germline CDR1 LNHDA, CDR2 SQIVND (reference sequence). The CDR3 length is 16 residues. Trimming at V came to 6 bases and at J to 2 bases, leaving 11 bases not matched to a gene. DNA of the CDR3: TGTGCCAGTAGCTCCTCCCGGGACAGGCTAAACTATGGCTACACCTTC. Its protein product is CASSSSRDRLNYGYTF.

The chain is built from TRBV27 and TRBJ2-2; D may be TRBD1 (6 bases). Trimming took 6 bases from V and 1 from J, leaving 9 bases between them. The CDR3 is made up of 14 amino acids. Germline V CDR1 and CDR2: MNHEY, SMNVEV (reference sequence). The CDR3 spells CASRYRVNTGELFF. Written as DNA, the CDR3 is TGTGCCAGCAGGTACAGGGTGAACACCGGGGAGCTGTTTTTT.

J is TRBJ1-5 and V is TRBV18; 8 positions match TRBD1. Trimming removed 4 bases from V and 0 bases from J; junction bases left unmatched: 5. This CDR3 has 16 residues. Germline V gene sequence: CDR1 KGHSH, CDR2 LQKENI. The DNA for the CDR3 is TGTGCCAGCTCACTCGGGACAGGAGGTAGCAATCAGCCCCAGCATTTT. Protein: CASSLGTGGSNQPQHF. Combining the CDR3 with reference TRBV18 and TRBJ1-5 gives the whole variable domain NAGVMQNPRHLVRRRGQEARLRCSPMKGHSHVYWYRQLPEEGLKFMVYLQKENIIDESGMPKERFSAEFPKEGPSILRIQQVVRGDSAAYFCASSLGTGGSNQPQHFGDGTRLSIL.

V gene TRBV18 combines with J gene TRBJ2-5; no clear D. The CDR3 length is 16 residues. Trimming left V 2 bases short and J 5 bases short, with 18 bases between. CDR1 and CDR2 (germline): KGHSH, LQKENI. The CDR3 bases are TGTGCCAGCTCACCAGAGCTATCTCAATCAAGGGAGACCCAGTACTTC. It yields the protein CASSPELSQSRETQYF.

The chain couples TRBV29-1 to TRBJ2-1; no reliable D call. This CDR3 is built from 12 residues. In germline, CDR1 is SQVTM, CDR2 ANQGSEA. V lost 5 bases and J 0 bases, leaving 5 bases between the germline ends. The CDR3 sequence: CSVRASYNEQFF. The CDR3, as DNA: TGCAGCGTTCGGGCCTCCTACAATGAGCAGTTCTTC.

This chain joins TRBV27 and TRBJ2-1; TRBD2 matches 14 bases. Looked up from germline, CDR1 is MNHEY and CDR2 is SMNVEV (reference sequence). CDR3 length: 16 residues. V shed 6 bases, J shed 10 bases, and the junction held 11 bases outside the gene matches. CDR3 bases: TGTGCCAGCAGAGATTACTCGCGGACTAGCGGGAGGGAGCAGTTCTTC. Translating gives CASRDYSRTSGREQFF.

This chain joins TRBV18 and TRBJ1-2; 12 bases align to TRBD1. The CDR3 loop spans 16 amino acids. V was pared by 6 bases and J by 2 bases, with 7 bases of the junction left unmatched. Germline CDR1 KGHSH, CDR2 LQKENI. CDR3 coding DNA: TGTGCCAGCTCGCCTACCGGGACAGGGGGCAACTATGGCTACACCTTC. This gives the protein CASSPTGTGGNYGYTF.

As DNA, the CDR3 is TGTGCCATTAAAGACGGTCCCCAAGAGACCCAGTACTTC. As protein: CAIKDGPQETQYF. The chain links TRBV6-5 to TRBJ2-5; D is uncertain. From germline, CDR1 is MNHEY and CDR2 SVGAGI. There are 13 residues in the CDR3. Trimming removed 10 bases at V and 1 base at J, with 13 bases between.

The V and J genes are TRBV10-3 and TRBJ2-3, with D possibly TRBD1 on 6 matching bases. V was clipped by 6 bases and J by 2 bases, with 9 bases between them. Per the germline V gene, CDR1 is ENHRY and CDR2 is SYGVKD. The CDR3 is 13 amino acids. The DNA of the CDR3 is TGTGCCATCAGAGAGGGGGACACAGATACGCAGTATTTT. Translation: CAIREGDTDTQYF.

The chain recombines TRBV28 with TRBJ1-6; 7 bases line up with TRBD1. The ends lost 6 bases at V and 11 bases at J; junction bases unmatched: 10. The CDR3 contains 14 residues. Germline V gives CDR1 MDHEN, CDR2 SYDVKM. DNA of the CDR3: TGTGCCAGCAGACAAACCGACAGGGTGACACCCCTCCACTTT. Translating gives CASRQTDRVTPLHF.

In this sample, this clone turned up a few times. This CDR3 is CASSLTAGEQFF. For the CDR3, the DNA is TGTGCCAGCAGCTTAACGGCAGGGGAGCAGTTCTTC. The chain couples TRBV7-3 to TRBJ2-1; TRBD1 is a possible D gene (5 bases). The CDR3 sequence is 12 residues long. The germline V gene has CDR1 SGHTA and CDR2 FQGTGA. Trimming left V 0 bases short and J 10 bases short, with 7 bases between.

The J gene is TRBJ1-1, the V gene TRBV7-8; 9 bases are shared with TRBD1. The CDR3 loop spans 15 amino acids. Germline assignment: CDR1 SGHVS and CDR2 FQNEAQ. V was pared by 5 bases and J by 2 bases, with 6 bases of the junction left unmatched. The CDR3 here is CASSQTGGVNTEAFF. The DNA for the CDR3 is TGTGCCAGCAGCCAAACAGGGGGCGTAAACACTGAAGCTTTCTTT.

The rearrangement uses TRBV9 and TRBJ2-5; D gene uncertain. The V and J ends lost 3 bases and 5 bases respectively, with 11 bases between them. The CDR3 consists of 13 residues. Germline CDR1 reads SGDLS; CDR2 reads YYNGEE. The CDR3 DNA is TGTGCCAGCAGCGGGTTTGGTACTGAGACCCAGTACTTC. The encoded protein is CASSGFGTETQYF.

This clone was counted a single time. This chain links TRBV28 with TRBJ1-1; TRBD1 is a possible D gene (6 bases). CDR1 is MDHEN and CDR2 is SYDVKM in the germline V gene. With 6 bases removed from V and 5 bases from J, the gap between germline ends came to 25 bases. This CDR3 spans 17 amino acids. CDR3: CASRPGLGTPMGTEAFF. CDR3 bases: TGTGCCAGCAGGCCCGGACTTGGGACACCAATGGGTACTGAAGCTTTCTTT.